These 27 T cell receptor beta chains were all obtained from the same sample, sequenced in a study of control samples from healthy donors and cancer patients. Here immunoSEQ multiplex PCR was the method, and the copy in TCRdb shows in-frame clones only, minus some. Of approximately 100,000 clones in the sample, about 91% were seen once. Source material: blood. These receptors were collected from a man aged 25-45 years in good health.

This chain uses TRBV21-1 with TRBJ2-2. TRBV21-1 is described as a pseudogene. The CDR3 covers 12 residues. CDR3 residues: CASSWNTGELFF. DNA of the CDR3: TGTGCCAGCAGTTGGAACACCGGGGAGCTGTTTTTT.

This chain links TRBV12-3 or TRBV12-4 with TRBJ2-1; no clear D. The ends were cut back, 2 bases at V and 9 bases at J, with 8 bases in the middle. The CDR3 spans 12 residues. The CDR3 DNA follows: TGTGCCAGCAGTTTAAACCCAGCTGAGCAGTTCTTC. Its translation: CASSLNPAEQFF.

J is TRBJ2-3 and V is TRBV10-1; 8 bases match TRBD2. The CDR3 length is 13 residues. The germline gives CDR1 WNHNN, CDR2 SYGVQD (reference sequence). Losses at the gene ends were 10 bases for V and 5 bases for J; bases not matched to a gene: 8. The CDR3 here is CATERELGDTQYF. The CDR3 region has the DNA TGCGCCACCGAGCGGGAGTTGGGAGATACGCAGTATTTT.

This clone was picked up one time. The rearrangement uses TRBV30 and TRBJ2-7; D remains ambiguous. The germline gives CDR1 GTSNPN, CDR2 SVGIG (reference sequence). The germline V and J ends were trimmed by 1 base and 0 bases, with 13 bases remaining between them. The CDR3 is 15 amino acids. CDR3 amino acids: CAWSGPPGFSYEQYF. The CDR3 nucleotides are TGTGCCTGGAGTGGGCCCCCGGGCTTCTCCTACGAGCAGTACTTC. The full variable domain, rest sourced from reference TRBV30 and TRBJ2-7, is SQTIHQWPATLVQPVGSPLSLECTVEGTSNPNLYWYRQAAGRGLQLLFYSVGIGQISSEVPQNLSASRPQDRQFILSSKKLLLSDSGFYLCAWSGPPGFSYEQYFGPGTRLTVT.

The chain is built from TRBV3-1 (or the pseudogene TRBV3-2) and TRBJ2-5; 10 bases agree with TRBD2. CDR3 length: 16 amino acids. Germline loops: CDR1 LGHDT, CDR2 YNNKEL (reference sequence). Trimming at V came to 3 bases and at J to 2 bases, leaving 6 bases not matched to a gene. The CDR3 nucleotides are TGTGCCAGCAGCCAGGGGGCAGCGGGAGGGCAAGAGACCCAGTACTTC. This gives the protein CASSQGAAGGQETQYF.

For the CDR3, the DNA is TGTGCCAGCAGCTTAGCCCGATACGAGCAGTACTTC. It specifies CASSLARYEQYF. The chain carries TRBV7-2 and TRBJ2-7; D gene ambiguous. Germline loops: CDR1 SGHTA, CDR2 FQGNSA. Trimming removed 0 bases at V and 4 bases at J, with 4 bases between. The CDR3 is made up of 12 amino acids.

Only one count was recorded for this clone. One end of the junction fails to match germline, which may point to a read error. The V call is TRBV9, the J call TRBJ1-2; 7 bases match TRBD1. This CDR3 region has 14 residues. Germline V lookup: CDR1 SGDLS, CDR2 YYNGEE. In DNA, the CDR3 is TGTGCCAGCAGCGTGGAGGGGGCGGGCTATAGCTACACCTTC. This sequence encodes CASSVEGAGYSYTF.

This rearrangement joins TRBV6-1 to TRBJ2-3; 14 nucleotides match TRBD2. CDR3 length: 17 residues. The ends lost 0 bases at V and 5 bases at J; junction bases unmatched: 4. The germline gives CDR1 MNHNS, CDR2 SASEGT. The DNA for the CDR3 is TGTGCCAGCAGTGAAGCGGGACTAGCGGGAGATGGAGATACGCAGTATTTT. It specifies CASSEAGLAGDGDTQYF.

Turning to this clone: An end of the junction differs from the germline gene, which may be a read error. The V and J genes are TRBV19 and TRBJ2-6; D is perhaps TRBD1 or TRBD2 (5 bases each). The CDR3 runs 17 residues. Germline CDR1 LNHDA, CDR2 SQIVND (reference sequence). CDR3 sequence reads: CAPHRENRTLGANVLTF. The CDR3 nucleotides read TGCGCACCTCACCGGGAAAACAGGACTCTGGGGGCCAACGTCCTGACTTTC.

The chain combines TRBV5-4 with TRBJ1-4; 9 bases agree with TRBD1. Germline values: CDR1 SGHNT, CDR2 YYREEE (reference sequence). Trimming cost V 2 bases and J 7 bases; bases outside gene matches: 6. CDR3 length: 15 residues. CDR3 protein: CASSFAGTGFEKLFF. CDR3 in DNA: TGTGCCAGCAGCTTCGCGGGGACAGGGTTTGAAAAACTGTTTTTT.

V usage is TRBV11-3 and J usage is TRBJ2-7; 12 nucleotides line up with TRBD2. Trimming cost V 0 bases and J 2 bases; bases outside gene matches: 11. In germline, CDR1 is SGHNT, CDR2 YENEEA. The CDR3 loop spans 19 amino acids. The CDR3 nucleotides read TGTGCCAGCAGCTTAGAGTCTTGGCTAGCGGGAGGGCCCACCTACGAGCAGTACTTC. This translates into CASSLESWLAGGPTYEQYF. The variable domain in full, completed from reference TRBV11-3 and TRBJ2-7, reads EAGVVQSPRYKIIEKKQPVAFWCNPISGHNTLYWYLQNLGQGPELLIRYENEEAVDDSQLPKDRFSAERLKGVDSTLKIQPAELGDSAVYLCASSLESWLAGGPTYEQYFGPGTRLTVT.

The J gene is TRBJ2-1, the V gene TRBV30; the D is unclear. V was trimmed by 4 bases and J by 8 bases, leaving 12 bases between them. CDR3 length: 12 amino acids. CDR1 GTSNPN and CDR2 SVGIG come from the germline V gene (reference sequence). The DNA of the CDR3 is TGTGCCTGGATGGGGATGGGCGATGAGCAGTTCTTC. Translating it yields CAWMGMGDEQFF.

CDR3 sequence reads: CASSFPDRGNQPQHF. The CDR3 bases are TGTGCCAGCAGTTTCCCGGACAGGGGCAATCAGCCCCAGCATTTT. V is TRBV28 and J is TRBJ1-5, with TRBD1 matching 8 bases. The CDR3 runs 15 residues. Per the germline V gene, CDR1 is MDHEN and CDR2 is SYDVKM. The V segment lost 3 bases and the J segment 2 bases; nucleotides outside the gene matches: 3. Drawing the rest from reference TRBV28 and TRBJ1-5, the complete variable domain is DVKVTQSSRYLVKRTGEKVFLECVQDMDHENMFWYRQDPGLGLRLIYFSYDVKMKEKGDIPEGYSVSREKKERFSLILESASTNQTSMYLCASSFPDRGNQPQHFGDGTRLSIL.

This chain connects TRBV11-3 to TRBJ2-3; 10 bases are shared with TRBD2. J was trimmed by 1 base and V by 6 bases; bases with no gene match: 7. This CDR3 is built from 16 residues. The germline gives CDR1 SGHNT, CDR2 YENEEA. The CDR3 reads CASSPTSGARTDTQYF. The CDR3 DNA follows: TGTGCCAGCAGTCCCACTAGCGGGGCACGCACAGATACGCAGTATTTT. The full variable domain, rest sourced from reference TRBV11-3 and TRBJ2-3, is EAGVVQSPRYKIIEKKQPVAFWCNPISGHNTLYWYLQNLGQGPELLIRYENEEAVDDSQLPKDRFSAERLKGVDSTLKIQPAELGDSAVYLCASSPTSGARTDTQYFGPGTRLTVL.

The chain combines TRBV9 with TRBJ1-2; unclear D gene. This CDR3 has 13 amino acids. Between the trimmed V and J ends, which lost 4 bases and 5 bases, there was a span of 12 bases. Looked up from germline, CDR1 is SGDLS and CDR2 is YYNGEE. CDR3 in amino acids: CASSQDLLYGYTF. The CDR3 nucleotides are TGTGCCAGCAGCCAAGACTTGCTATATGGCTACACCTTC.

The V call is TRBV7-9, the J call TRBJ2-1; D not resolved. V lost 5 bases to trimming and J lost 7 bases, with 15 bases between them. This CDR3 spans 14 amino acids. The germline V gene encodes CDR1 SEHNR and CDR2 FQNEAQ (reference sequence). The CDR3 coding sequence is TGTGCCAGCAGCGCTAACCGTACAAGGAATGAGCAGTTCTTC. This translates into CASSANRTRNEQFF.

This chain links TRBV9 with TRBJ2-1; 9 nucleotides match TRBD2. This CDR3 region has 19 residues. V was clipped by 4 bases and J by 0 bases; unmatched bases: 14. Germline assignment: CDR1 SGDLS and CDR2 YYNGEE. The CDR3 region has the DNA TGTGCCAGCAGCCCCCAAAAACAATATAGCGGGAGCTCCTACAATGAGCAGTTCTTC. Translation: CASSPQKQYSGSSYNEQFF.

The chain uses TRBV11-3 and TRBJ1-6; 9 bases match TRBD1. V lost 4 bases, J lost 10 bases, and 8 bases stayed unmatched. There are 15 residues in the CDR3. Germline values: CDR1 SGHNT, CDR2 YENEEA. The CDR3 DNA is TGTGCCAGCAGCTCCACGGGACAGGGTCTCTCACCCCTCCACTTT. Its protein is CASSSTGQGLSPLHF. The full variable domain, its missing parts supplied by reference TRBV11-3 and TRBJ1-6, is EAGVVQSPRYKIIEKKQPVAFWCNPISGHNTLYWYLQNLGQGPELLIRYENEEAVDDSQLPKDRFSAERLKGVDSTLKIQPAELGDSAVYLCASSSTGQGLSPLHFGNGTRLTVT.

This chain uses TRBV12-5 with TRBJ1-1; D gene ambiguous. This CDR3 contains 13 residues. Germline CDR1 and CDR2: LGHNT and FRNRAP. V lost 2 bases to trimming and J lost 1 base, with 5 bases between them. For the CDR3, the DNA is TGTGCTAGTGGTTTGCCCGAGAACACTGAAGCTTTCTTT. It codes for CASGLPENTEAFF.

This clone is judged medium-sized. This chain links TRBV10-3 with TRBJ1-1; D remains unclear. V lost 7 bases to trimming and J lost 4 bases, with 19 bases between them. The CDR3 has 15 residues. The germline CDR1 and CDR2 sequences are ENHRY and SYGVKD. The CDR3 is CAINDGTSYATEAFF. CDR3 DNA: TGTGCCATCAATGATGGCACGAGCTACGCCACTGAAGCTTTCTTT.

The table lists this clone with a count of one. The V gene is TRBV18, the J gene TRBJ1-2; tentatively, D is TRBD1 (6 bases). The V and J ends lost 0 bases and 3 bases respectively, with 14 bases between them. Germline assignment: CDR1 KGHSH and CDR2 LQKENI. The length of the CDR3 is 16 residues. The chain's CDR3 is CASSPPEQGTDYGYTF. DNA of the CDR3: TGTGCCAGCTCACCACCGGAGCAGGGGACGGACTATGGCTACACCTTC. Combining the CDR3 with reference TRBV18 and TRBJ1-2 gives the whole variable domain NAGVMQNPRHLVRRRGQEARLRCSPMKGHSHVYWYRQLPEEGLKFMVYLQKENIIDESGMPKERFSAEFPKEGPSILRIQQVVRGDSAAYFCASSPPEQGTDYGYTFGSGTRLTVV.

V and J are TRBV28 and TRBJ1-5; 9 bases fit TRBD1. Germline V lookup: CDR1 MDHEN, CDR2 SYDVKM. The CDR3 length is 15 residues. V trimming: 6 bases; J trimming: 5 bases; junction bases outside the gene matches: 8. The CDR3, as DNA: TGTGCCAGCAGATCTACAGGGGGCAGCGATCAGCCCCAGCATTTT. This encodes CASRSTGGSDQPQHF.

CDR3 DNA: TGTGCCAGTAAAAAACTAGAGGACAGGGAGGACTATGGCTACACCTTC. Translation: CASKKLEDREDYGYTF. The V gene is TRBV19, the J gene TRBJ1-2; 8 positions match TRBD1. V dropped 7 bases and J dropped 3; count of bases not matched to a gene: 13. Germline CDR1 is LNHDA and CDR2 is SQIVND (reference sequence). The CDR3 extends over 16 amino acids.

The chain couples TRBV5-1 to TRBJ2-1, with 8 positions matching TRBD1. CDR1 and CDR2 from the germline V gene are SGHRS and YFSETQ. The CDR3 loop spans 14 amino acids. Unmatched junction bases numbered 5, after V lost 3 bases and J lost 6 bases. CDR3 sequence (DNA): TGCGCCAGCAGCTGGGGGACAGGTCGCAATGAGCAGTTCTTC. This encodes CASSWGTGRNEQFF.

The chain links TRBV19 to TRBJ1-2, with 8 positions matching TRBD1. With V trimmed by 6 bases and J by 5 bases, 11 bases remained unmatched. CDR3 length equals 15 residues. Germline V CDR1 and CDR2: LNHDA, SQIVND (reference sequence). This chain's CDR3 is CASSDIAGTGYGYTF. The CDR3 DNA reads TGTGCCAGTAGCGACATAGCTGGGACAGGTTATGGCTACACCTTC.

This clone turned up a few times. V is TRBV9 and J is TRBJ1-5; possibly TRBD1 for D (6 bases). There are 14 residues in the CDR3. The germline gives CDR1 SGDLS, CDR2 YYNGEE. Trimming shortened V by 4 bases and J by 1 base, and 9 bases separated the two germline ends. Here the CDR3 DNA reads TGTGCCAGCAGCCGTGACAGGAGCAATCAGCCCCAGCATTTT. Protein: CASSRDRSNQPQHF.

A few counts support this clone. The chain joins TRBV25-1 to TRBJ1-6, with no clear D. CDR3 length: 12 amino acids. The germline V and J ends were trimmed by 6 bases and 6 bases, with 6 bases remaining between them. CDR1 and CDR2 from the germline V gene are MGHDK and SYGVNS. The CDR3 region is CASRPSNSPLHF. The CDR3 DNA reads as TGTGCCAGCAGACCCAGTAATTCACCCCTCCACTTT.